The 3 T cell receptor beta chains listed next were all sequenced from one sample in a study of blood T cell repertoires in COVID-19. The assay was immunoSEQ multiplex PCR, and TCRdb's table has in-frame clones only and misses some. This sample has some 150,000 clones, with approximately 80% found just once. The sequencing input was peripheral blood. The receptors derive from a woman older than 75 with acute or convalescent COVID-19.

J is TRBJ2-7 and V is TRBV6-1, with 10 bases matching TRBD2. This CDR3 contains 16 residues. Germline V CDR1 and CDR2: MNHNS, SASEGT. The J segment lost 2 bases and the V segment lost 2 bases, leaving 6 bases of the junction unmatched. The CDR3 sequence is CASSEFGLAETYEQYF. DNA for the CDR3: TGTGCCAGCAGTGAATTCGGACTAGCGGAAACCTACGAGCAGTACTTC.

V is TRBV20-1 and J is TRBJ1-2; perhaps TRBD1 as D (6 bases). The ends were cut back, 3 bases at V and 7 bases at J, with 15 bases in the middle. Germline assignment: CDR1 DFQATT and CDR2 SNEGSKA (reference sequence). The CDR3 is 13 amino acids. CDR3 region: CSASPKTGGGYTF. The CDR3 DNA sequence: TGCAGTGCTAGTCCGAAGACAGGAGGTGGCTACACCTTC.

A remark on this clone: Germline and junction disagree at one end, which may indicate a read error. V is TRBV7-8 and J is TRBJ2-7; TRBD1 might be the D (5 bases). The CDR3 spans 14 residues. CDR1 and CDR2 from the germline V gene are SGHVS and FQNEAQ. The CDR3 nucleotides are TGTGCCAGCAACTTAGAGGACACCAGCTACGAGCAGTACTTC. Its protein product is CASNLEDTSYEQYF.